This T cell receptor beta chain was observed in a study of T-cell memory formation after mild COVID-19. In the study overall: The TCR clusters were mostly specific to one donor.

This clonotype was seen ten or more times. Its antigen is unidentified. General study results and limits: From day 15 to 85, contracting clones were balanced between CD4 and CD8, whereas later expanders leaned toward CD4+. Pre-infection memory harbored some responding clones, suggesting cross-reactive memory joined.

Barcoded TCR alpha and TCR beta cDNA libraries with UMIs came from 5'RACE using constant-segment primers. One entry per CDR3 protein, called by TCRdb with MiXCR from the 5' RACE reads. The table records about 120,000 distinct CDR3 sequences, 15% to 20% of them present only once. Germline trimming cut 2 bases from V and 5 bases from J; bases unmatched to any gene: 7. The CDR3 consists of 15 residues. Germline values: CDR1 SGHRS, CDR2 YFSETQ. The sequence came from an adult woman who had mild COVID-19 (a few samples of this study predate the infection). Cell type and time point are not known. The chain carries TRBV5-1 and TRBJ2-5; 9 nucleotides match TRBD1. Sequencing was done on a sample of PBMCs or a T cell subset sorted from them (not recorded which). DNA for the CDR3: TGCGCCAGCAGCTTACGAACAGGGGGCGTGGAGACCCAGTACTTC. Its translation: CASSLRTGGVETQYF.